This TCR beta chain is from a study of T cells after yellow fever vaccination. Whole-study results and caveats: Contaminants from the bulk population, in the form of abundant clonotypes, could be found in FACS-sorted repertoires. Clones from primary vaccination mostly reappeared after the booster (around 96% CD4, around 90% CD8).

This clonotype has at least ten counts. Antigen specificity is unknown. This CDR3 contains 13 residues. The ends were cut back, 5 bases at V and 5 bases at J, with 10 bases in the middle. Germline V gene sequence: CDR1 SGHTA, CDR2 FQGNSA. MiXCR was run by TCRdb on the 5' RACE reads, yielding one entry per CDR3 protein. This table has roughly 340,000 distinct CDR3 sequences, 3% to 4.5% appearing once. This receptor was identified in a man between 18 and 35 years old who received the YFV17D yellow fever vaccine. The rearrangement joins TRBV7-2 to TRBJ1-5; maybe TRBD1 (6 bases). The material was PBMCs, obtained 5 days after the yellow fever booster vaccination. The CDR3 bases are TGTGCCAGCAGCACGGGGGGGCATCAGCCCCAGCATTTT. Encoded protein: CASSTGGHQPQHF.